This T cell receptor beta chain was captured in a study of PD-1 blockade in classical Hodgkin lymphoma. Points from the study as a whole: The repertoire differences lack a defined cause, possibly disease activity or prior therapy. In newly diagnosed patients, baseline TCR diversity was reportedly below that of healthy donors.

With 11 bases removed from V and 0 bases from J, the gap between germline ends came to 16 bases. Germline CDR1 and CDR2: LNHDA and SQIVND (reference sequence). The CDR3 is 14 residues long. The assay was immunoSEQ multiplex PCR, and TCRdb's table has in-frame clones only and misses some. This table has tens of thousands of clones, approximately 94% appearing once. A note on this clone: What it binds is unknown.

The time point here: newly diagnosed, previously untreated cHL patient sample. Acting as the comparison were PBMCs from newly diagnosed, untreated classical Hodgkin lymphoma. What was sequenced was peripheral blood mononuclear cells (PBMCs). The chain links TRBV19 to TRBJ1-2, with D tentatively TRBD1 (6 bases). This receptor was obtained from a human donor with classical Hodgkin lymphoma. CDR3 in amino acids: CASRTDSANYGYTF. The CDR3 region has the DNA TGTGCCTCCAGGACAGATTCAGCTAACTATGGCTACACCTTC.